These 10 T cell receptor beta chains were all obtained from the same sample, sequenced in a study of T cells in women clearing cervical HPV infection. Here immunoSEQ multiplex PCR was the method, and the copy in TCRdb shows in-frame clones only, minus some. This listing includes 30,000 to 35,000 clones. Source material: blood buffy coat. All receptors come from a woman between 18 and 70 years old with a cervical HPV16 infection that either progressed to CIN3+ or cleared (not recorded which).

Turning to this clone: The read falls 3 residues short of the CDR3 end, and the missing part is taken from the germline J gene. The gene calls are TRBV12-3 or TRBV12-4 and TRBJ1-2, with 8 bases matching TRBD1. The CDR3 runs to 13 residues. The J segment lost 7 bases and the V segment lost 4 bases, leaving 5 bases of the junction unmatched. The CDR3 loop reads CASSSQGVGGYTF. The CDR3 DNA, read in part, is TGTGCCAGCAGTTCACAGGGGGTTGGTGGC.

A remark on this clone: The read terminates 3 residues before the CDR3 end, so the remaining end is supplied by the germline J gene. The V gene is TRBV5-6, the J gene TRBJ2-3; a possible D gene is TRBD2 (6 bases). This CDR3 spans 14 amino acids. Germline V gene sequence: CDR1 SGHDT, CDR2 YYEEEE. The CDR3 bases that were read are TGTGCCAGCAGCTTGGAGGTCAGGGCGGGGTCG. Encoded protein: CASSLEVRAGS. The entire CDR3 sequence reads CASSLEVRAGSQYF.

A word on this clone: With the read ending 3 residues before the CDR3 end, the germline J gene is used to fill in that end. The gene calls are TRBV19 and TRBJ1-4; D unresolved. Germline V gene data show CDR1 as LNHDA and CDR2 as SQIVND (reference sequence). The CDR3 covers 13 residues. V lost 7 bases, J lost 5 bases, and 11 bases lay in between. CDR3 loop: CASKISVNEKLFF. CDR3 DNA, as far as it was read: TGTGCCAGTAAGATCTCGGTGAATGAAAAA.

With respect to this clone: The read terminates 3 residues before the CDR3 end, so the remaining end is supplied by the germline J gene. The rearrangement links TRBV13 to TRBJ2-2; D remains unclear. This CDR3 region has 12 residues. V was cut by 4 bases and J by 10 bases, with 10 bases left in between. The germline V gene encodes CDR1 PRHDT and CDR2 FYEKMQ (reference sequence). CDR3 DNA (partial): TGTGCCAGCAGCTCCCGAAGCCTGGAG. Protein product: CASSSRSLE. The CDR3 in full is CASSSRSLELFF.

Regarding this clone: The CDR3 end falls 3 residues outside the read, so it is completed with the germline J gene. V gene TRBV20-1 combines with J gene TRBJ2-5, with TRBD2 matching 12 bases. J lost 5 bases, V lost 1 base, and 5 bases had no gene match. The CDR3 is made up of 15 amino acids. In germline, CDR1 is DFQATT, CDR2 SNEGSKA (reference sequence). The CDR3 DNA, read in part, is TGCAGTGCTAGAGGACTAGCGGGAGATTTGGAGACC. Protein product: CSARGLAGDLET. The full CDR3 protein reads CSARGLAGDLETQYF.

Concerning this clone itself: Sequencing ends 3 residues short of the CDR3 end; the germline J gene provides the rest. The chain carries TRBV7-2 and TRBJ2-7; 7 bases agree with TRBD1. The ends lost 5 bases at V and 1 base at J; junction bases unmatched: 8. CDR3 length: 15 amino acids. The germline gives CDR1 SGHTA, CDR2 FQGNSA. CDR3 bases read: TGTGCCAGCAGCCGGGACAGCGTCGGATCCTACGAG. It encodes CASSRDSVGSYE. The whole CDR3 region reads CASSRDSVGSYEQYF.

A note on this clone: The CDR3 end lies 3 residues beyond the end of the read and is filled in from the germline J gene. The chain is built from TRBV5-4 and TRBJ2-1; the match to TRBD1 covers 8 bases. Trimming took 4 bases from V and 4 from J; bases not matched to a gene: 7. Germline loops: CDR1 SGHNT, CDR2 YYREEE (reference sequence). The CDR3 is 15 amino acids. The CDR3 bases that were read are TGTGCCAGCAGCCTACGACAGGGGAGGTACAATGAG. It translates to CASSLRQGRYNE. The complete CDR3 sequence is CASSLRQGRYNEQFF.

Concerning this clone: The read halts 3 residues ahead of the CDR3 end, with the missing end drawn from the germline J gene. V usage is TRBV5-5 and J usage is TRBJ2-7, with 7 positions matching TRBD1. The germline gives CDR1 SGHKS, CDR2 YYEKEE (reference sequence). The junction had 7 bases not matched to a gene; V was cut back by 4 bases and J by 3 bases. This CDR3 comprises 14 residues. CDR3 loop: CASSPGHRGYEQYF. CDR3 DNA, as far as it was read: TGTGCCAGCAGCCCTGGTCACAGGGGCTACGAG.

A remark on this clone: The sequence runs out 3 residues before the end of the CDR3; the remainder is reconstructed from the germline J gene. The chain recombines TRBV19 with TRBJ1-4; D might be TRBD1 (6 bases). Germline lookup yields CDR1 LNHDA and CDR2 SQIVND (reference sequence). V was cut by 6 bases and J by 0 bases, with 11 bases left in between. The CDR3 has 15 amino acids. The CDR3 bases that were read are TGTGCCAGTAGACAGGGAAGGGCAACTAATGAAAAA. Its protein is CASRQGRATNEK. The entire CDR3 reads CASRQGRATNEKLFF.

For this clone: The read ends 3 residues shy of where the CDR3 ends; the end is completed using the germline J gene. The V gene is TRBV14, the J gene TRBJ2-5, with 7 nucleotides matching TRBD1. With 7 bases clipped from V and 4 bases from J, the junction kept 12 bases outside the gene matches. Per germline, CDR1 SGHDN and CDR2 FVKESK. The CDR3 has 15 residues. The CDR3 protein is CASTTGETLGETQYF. Partial CDR3 DNA: TGTGCCAGCACCACAGGGGAGACACTGGGAGAGACC.